This T cell receptor (beta chain) was found in a study of regulatory T cells in long-lasting Graves disease. Time point denoted: newly diagnosed GD, antithyroid drugs for less than 3 months. PBMCs were the source of the RNA used for TCR sequencing. American Thyroid Association guidelines served as the basis for diagnosing Graves' disease. This clonotype has at least ten counts. What it binds is unknown. This CDR3 contains 15 residues. The ends were cut back, 2 bases at V and 2 bases at J, with 10 bases in the middle. Overall study findings and caveats: Favored gene segments in persistent disease were TRBV28, TRBJ1-2 and TRBJ2-5.

Relying on iRepertoire HTBI primers and Arm-PCR of CDR3 regions, the team built TCR beta libraries. TCRdb called the multiplex PCR reads again in MiXCR, with one record for every CDR3 protein. The data contain about 430,000 distinct CDR3 sequences, about 15% of them singletons. The data also belong to a second study, concerning T cells in Graves' hyperthyroidism and ophthalmopathy. In that study: Most expanded thyroid clonotypes above 0.001 also appeared in blood.

This specimen consisted of peripheral blood mononuclear cells (PBMCs), obtained at new diagnosis, from a patient treated with antithyroid drugs. This clonotype originated in a woman in her thirties or forties with Graves disease. The genes are TRBV12-3 or TRBV12-4 and TRBJ1-5, with D possibly TRBD1 on 5 matching bases. CDR3 bases: TGTGCCAGCAGTTTATCGGGGGTGGGCAATCAGCCCCAGCATTTT. Amino acid sequence: CASSLSGVGNQPQHF.